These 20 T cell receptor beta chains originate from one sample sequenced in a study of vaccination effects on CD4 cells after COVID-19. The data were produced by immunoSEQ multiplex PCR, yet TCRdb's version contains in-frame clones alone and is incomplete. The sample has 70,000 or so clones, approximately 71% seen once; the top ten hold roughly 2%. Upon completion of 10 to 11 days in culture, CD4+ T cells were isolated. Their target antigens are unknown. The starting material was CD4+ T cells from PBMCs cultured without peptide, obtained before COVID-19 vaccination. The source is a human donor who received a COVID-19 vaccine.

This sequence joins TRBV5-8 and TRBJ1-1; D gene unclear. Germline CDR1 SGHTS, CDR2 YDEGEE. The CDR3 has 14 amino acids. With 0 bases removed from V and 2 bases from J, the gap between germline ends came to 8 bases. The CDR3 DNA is TGTGCCAGCAGCTTGGGGTGGGATAACACTGAAGCTTTCTTT. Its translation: CASSLGWDNTEAFF.

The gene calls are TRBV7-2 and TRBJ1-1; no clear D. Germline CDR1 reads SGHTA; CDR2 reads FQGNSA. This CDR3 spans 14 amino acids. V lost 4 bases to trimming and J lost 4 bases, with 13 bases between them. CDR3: CASSYSVARTEAFF. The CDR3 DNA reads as TGTGCCAGCAGCTACTCCGTGGCCCGCACTGAAGCTTTCTTT. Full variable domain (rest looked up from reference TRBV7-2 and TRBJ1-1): GAGVSQSPSNKVTEKGKDVELRCDPISGHTALYWYRQSLGQGLEFLIYFQGNSAPDKSGLPSDRFSAERTGGSVSTLTIQRTQQEDSAVYLCASSYSVARTEAFFGQGTRLTVV.

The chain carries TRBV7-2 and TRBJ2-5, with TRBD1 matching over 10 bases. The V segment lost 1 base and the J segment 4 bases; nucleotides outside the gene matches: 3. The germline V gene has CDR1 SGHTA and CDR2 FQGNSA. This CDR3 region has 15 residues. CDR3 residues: CASSLGGTGAETQYF. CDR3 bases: TGTGCCAGCAGCTTAGGTGGGACAGGGGCAGAGACCCAGTACTTC.

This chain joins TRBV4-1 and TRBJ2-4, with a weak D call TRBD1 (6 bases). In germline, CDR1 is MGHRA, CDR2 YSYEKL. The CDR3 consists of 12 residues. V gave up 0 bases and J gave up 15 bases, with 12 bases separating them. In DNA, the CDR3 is TGCGCCAGCAGCCAAGACCGGACAGTTCGGTACTTC. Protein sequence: CASSQDRTVRYF.

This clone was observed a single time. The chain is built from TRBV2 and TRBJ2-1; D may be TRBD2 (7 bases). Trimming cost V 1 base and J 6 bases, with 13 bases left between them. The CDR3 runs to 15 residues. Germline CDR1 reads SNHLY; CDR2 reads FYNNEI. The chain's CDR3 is CASSEVRGRSNEQFF. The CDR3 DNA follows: TGTGCCAGCAGTGAAGTGCGGGGGCGGTCCAATGAGCAGTTCTTC.

Here the CDR3 reads CASSLSGGNTGELFF. The CDR3 region has the DNA TGTGCCAGCAGCTTAAGTGGGGGGAACACCGGGGAGCTGTTTTTT. The genes are TRBV7-2 and TRBJ2-2; either TRBD1 or TRBD2 may supply D (5 bases each). Germline CDR1 reads SGHTA; CDR2 reads FQGNSA. V dropped 2 bases and J dropped 1 base, with 8 bases sitting between them. This CDR3 spans 15 amino acids.

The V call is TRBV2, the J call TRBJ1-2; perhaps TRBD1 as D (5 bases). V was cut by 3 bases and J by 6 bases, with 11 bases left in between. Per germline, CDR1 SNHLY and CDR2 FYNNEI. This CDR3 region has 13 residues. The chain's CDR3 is CASSERGGNGYTF. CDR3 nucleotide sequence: TGTGCCAGCAGTGAGAGGGGCGGCAATGGCTACACCTTC.

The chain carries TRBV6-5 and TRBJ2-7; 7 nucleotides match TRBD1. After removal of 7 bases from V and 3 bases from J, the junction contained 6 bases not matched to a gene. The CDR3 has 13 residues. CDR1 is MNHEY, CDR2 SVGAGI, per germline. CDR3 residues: CASTRRDSYEQYV. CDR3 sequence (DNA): TGTGCCAGCACCCGCCGGGACAGCTACGAGCAGTACGTC.

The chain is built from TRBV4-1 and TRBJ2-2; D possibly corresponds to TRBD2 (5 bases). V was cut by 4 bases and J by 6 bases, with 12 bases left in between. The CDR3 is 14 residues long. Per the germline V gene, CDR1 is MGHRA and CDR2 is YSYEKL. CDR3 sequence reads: CASSRRGASGELFF. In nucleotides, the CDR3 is TGCGCCAGCAGCCGCCGGGGAGCCTCCGGGGAGCTGTTTTTT.

CDR3 loop: CASSQATGTHQETQYF. CDR3 coding DNA: TGCGCCAGCAGCCAAGCTACCGGGACACACCAAGAGACCCAGTACTTC. This chain connects TRBV4-1 to TRBJ2-5, with D perhaps TRBD1 (6 bases). The CDR3 runs 16 residues. V was clipped by 1 base and J by 0 bases, with 12 bases between them. CDR1 is MGHRA and CDR2 is YSYEKL in the germline V gene.

The CDR3 spells CAWSGRGRTYEQYV. The CDR3 bases are TGTGCCTGGAGTGGAAGAGGGAGGACCTACGAGCAGTACGTC. V usage is TRBV30 and J usage is TRBJ2-7; possible D gene TRBD2, 6 bases. V was trimmed by 1 base and J by 2 bases, leaving 12 bases between them. The CDR3 runs 14 residues. Per the germline V gene, CDR1 is GTSNPN and CDR2 is SVGIG (reference sequence).

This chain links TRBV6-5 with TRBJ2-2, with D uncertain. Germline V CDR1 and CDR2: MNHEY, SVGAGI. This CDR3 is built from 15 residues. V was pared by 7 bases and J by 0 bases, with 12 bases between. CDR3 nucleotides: TGTGCCAGCACCGTAGGTCAGCCGAACACCGGGGAGCTGTTTTTT. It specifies CASTVGQPNTGELFF.

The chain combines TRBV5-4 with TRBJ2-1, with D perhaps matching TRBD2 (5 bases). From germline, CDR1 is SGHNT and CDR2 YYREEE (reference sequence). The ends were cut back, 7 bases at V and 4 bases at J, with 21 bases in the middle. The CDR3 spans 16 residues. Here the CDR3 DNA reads TGTGCCAGCTCCCTGAGCGGTTCAGACCATTACAATGAGCAGTTCTTC. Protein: CASSLSGSDHYNEQFF.

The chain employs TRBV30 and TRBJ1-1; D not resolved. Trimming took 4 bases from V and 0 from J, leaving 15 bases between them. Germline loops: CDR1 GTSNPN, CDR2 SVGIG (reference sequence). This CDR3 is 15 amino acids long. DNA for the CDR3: TGTGCCTGGAAAAATCCGGGATACATGAACACTGAAGCTTTCTTT. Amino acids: CAWKNPGYMNTEAFF.

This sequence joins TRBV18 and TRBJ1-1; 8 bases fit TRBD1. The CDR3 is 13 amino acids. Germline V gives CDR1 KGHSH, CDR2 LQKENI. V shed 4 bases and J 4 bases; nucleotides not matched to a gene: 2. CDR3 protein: CASSRTGPTEAFF. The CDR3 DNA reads TGTGCCAGCTCACGGACAGGGCCCACTGAAGCTTTCTTT.

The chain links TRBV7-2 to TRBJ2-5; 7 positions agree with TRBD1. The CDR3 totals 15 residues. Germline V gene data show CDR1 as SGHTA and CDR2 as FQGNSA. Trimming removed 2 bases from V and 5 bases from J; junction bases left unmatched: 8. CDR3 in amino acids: CASSLSTGSYETQYF. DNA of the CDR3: TGTGCCAGCAGCTTATCGACAGGGAGCTATGAGACCCAGTACTTC.

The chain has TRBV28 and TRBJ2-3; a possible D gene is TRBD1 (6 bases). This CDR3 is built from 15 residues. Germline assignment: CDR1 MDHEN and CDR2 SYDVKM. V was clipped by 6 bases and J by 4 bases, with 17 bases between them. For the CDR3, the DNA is TGTGCCAGCAGGAGCCGGGACATTCTTCCAGATACGCAGTATTTT. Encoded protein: CASRSRDILPDTQYF. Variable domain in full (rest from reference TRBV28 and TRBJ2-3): DVKVTQSSRYLVKRTGEKVFLECVQDMDHENMFWYRQDPGLGLRLIYFSYDVKMKEKGDIPEGYSVSREKKERFSLILESASTNQTSMYLCASRSRDILPDTQYFGPGTRLTVL.

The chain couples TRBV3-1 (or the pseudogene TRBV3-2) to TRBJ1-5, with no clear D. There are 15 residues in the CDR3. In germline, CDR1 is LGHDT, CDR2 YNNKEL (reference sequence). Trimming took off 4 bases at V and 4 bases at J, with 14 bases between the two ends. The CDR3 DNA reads TGTGCCAGCAGCCCTTGGCGGCTCTTTAATCAGCCCCAGCATTTT. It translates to CASSPWRLFNQPQHF.

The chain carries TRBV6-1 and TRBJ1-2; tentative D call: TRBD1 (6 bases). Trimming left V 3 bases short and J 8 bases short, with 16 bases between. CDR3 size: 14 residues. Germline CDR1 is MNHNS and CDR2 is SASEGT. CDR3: CASSEVAGARGYTF. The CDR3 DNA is TGTGCCAGCAGTGAGGTGGCAGGGGCTCGAGGCTACACCTTC.

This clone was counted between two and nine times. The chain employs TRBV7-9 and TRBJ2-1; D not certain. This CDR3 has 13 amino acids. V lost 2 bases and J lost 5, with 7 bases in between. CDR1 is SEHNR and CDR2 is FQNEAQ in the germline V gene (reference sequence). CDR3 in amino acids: CASSLNRDNEQFF. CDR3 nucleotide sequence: TGTGCCAGCAGCTTAAACCGTGACAATGAGCAGTTCTTC.